The T cell receptor beta chain described here comes from a study of blood T cell repertoires in COVID-19 (dated by TCRdb to the early 2020s). In the study overall: Samples covering the acute and convalescent phases of COVID-19 were provided by collaborators in the United States, Italy and Spain. Where available, HLA class I and class II types were obtained from metadata supplied by the sample provider rather than from assay-based typing. The material from the prospective study consisted of cDNA or gDNA derived from T cells, B-cell-depleted T cells, or PBMCs. Deeply sampled blood TCRbeta repertoires from subjects exposed to, actively infected with, or recovered from COVID-19 were included in the dataset. A de-identified subject ID, COVID-19 status, age in years and sex were almost always included in the sample metadata. Samples were obtained from the ongoing ImmuneRACE study (first 160 participants) and from approximately 1,200 subjects provided by 6 global collaborators. A freely available public database, intended as a resource for researchers studying the immune response to SARS-CoV-2, is where the repertoires were released. Overall study outcomes, separate from this receptor: How much clinical and demographic metadata was included differed by source and by participant, and the metadata was provided uncurated.

The CDR3 measures 11 amino acids from cysteine to phenylalanine. Just CDR3 DNA is preserved here, 33 bases in frame from base 1. V is cut back by 6 bases and J by 8 bases, with 2 bases in the junction unmatched. Based on the germline V gene, the CDR1 and CDR2 sequences are MNHEY and SVGAGI. In the prospective study, participants were roughly 18 to 100 years old, resided in about two dozen geographic areas of the United States, and were enrolled through a virtual design. Cohort assignment in the prospective study relied on participant-reported clinical history from a screening survey and a study questionnaire. Recovered participants in ImmuneRACE Cohort 3 were defined by two consecutive negative NP/OP PCR tests, clearance by a healthcare professional, or resolution of symptoms. Each participant in the prospective study had whole blood, serum and a nasopharyngeal or oropharyngeal swab collected by mobile phlebotomists. Over an approximately two-month period, participants in the prospective study had the option of providing additional blood draws and questionnaires. Blood samples from the prospective study were shipped frozen or at room temperature prior to DNA extraction.

The immunoSEQ Assay, a bias-controlled multiplex PCR, was used to amplify TCRbeta CDR3 regions from genomic DNA. The published analysis was carried out like this. Within the assay, amplification of reference gene primers was used to estimate how many nucleated cells each sample contained. To quantify the absolute abundance of each unique TCRbeta CDR3 rearrangement, sequence reads were collapsed and filtered. Productive Simpson clonality was computed per sample as the square root of Simpson's diversity index over productive rearrangements. Entries here come from immuneACCESS through TCRdb and include only in-frame sequences with V and J called. Some clones fail to appear in such tables; in the studies checked, an unresolved V gene covers under half of the shortfall, and the cause of the remainder is unknown. V and J calls and clone size are given by that table; D and trimming were obtained from the DNA. The sample has 180,000 or so clones on record, over 70% of them singletons. The top ten hold around 13% of the sample.

This clone has a handful of counts. Its antigen is unknown. Base-call qualities are not available, and no considerably larger clone is one nucleotide away. The receptor was isolated from a woman in her fifties or sixties who had recovered from COVID-19. The sample consisted of PBMCs or T cells enriched from blood (not recorded which). The V gene is TRBV6-5 and the J gene is TRBJ1-1; TRBD1 matches 8 bases in the middle. The DNA sequence is given as TGTGCCAGCAGCTCAGGGGGCGAAGCTTTCTTT. Protein translation: CASSSGGEAFF.